The 23 T cell receptor beta chains below come from one sample, sequenced in a study of regulatory T cells in long-lasting Graves disease. To make TCR beta libraries, researchers used iRepertoire HTBI primers and Arm-PCR of CDR3 regions. In TCRdb, the multiplex PCR reads were re-called with MiXCR into one record per CDR3 protein. The data contain around 300,000 distinct CDR3 sequences, approximately 20% of them singletons. Stated time point: persistent/refractory GD, antithyroid drugs over 5 years with positive TRAb. The TCR library was made from RNA that had been extracted from PBMCs in TRIzol. Material: peripheral blood mononuclear cells (PBMCs), obtained when the disease was refractory, from a patient treated with antithyroid drugs. All receptors derive from a female donor with Graves disease.

This clonotype has only a few counts. The J gene is TRBJ2-1, the V gene TRBV12-3 or TRBV12-4; TRBD2 matches 7 bases. The CDR3 covers 13 residues. V lost 8 bases and J lost 8; bases outside the gene matches: 9. CDR3: CASSWGGMDEQFF. The CDR3 DNA sequence: TGTGCCAGCTCCTGGGGAGGGATGGATGAGCAGTTCTTC.

This clonotype was seen repeatedly, ten times or more. The chain has TRBV28 and TRBJ2-7; the match to TRBD2 covers 8 bases. Looked up from germline, CDR1 is MDHEN and CDR2 is SYDVKM. V lost 8 bases, J lost 2 bases, and 8 bases stayed unmatched. The CDR3 sequence is 14 residues long. This CDR3 is CASEWGGGTYEQYF. CDR3 DNA: TGTGCCAGCGAGTGGGGCGGGGGGACCTACGAGCAGTACTTC.

This chain joins TRBV6-5 and TRBJ2-5; D gene ambiguous. The germline V and J ends were trimmed by 0 bases and 4 bases, with 3 bases remaining between them. This CDR3 has 12 amino acids. Germline V gene sequence: CDR1 MNHEY, CDR2 SVGAGI. CDR3 nucleotide sequence: TGTGCCAGCAGTTACTCCAGAGAGACCCAGTACTTC. Protein product: CASSYSRETQYF.

The sample holds many counts of this clonotype. The chain joins TRBV28 to TRBJ1-2, with unresolved D. CDR3 length: 12 amino acids. The germline gives CDR1 MDHEN, CDR2 SYDVKM. V dropped 4 bases and J dropped 4 bases, with 7 bases sitting between them. The CDR3 region has the DNA TGTGCCAGCAGTTCGTTCCCCTATGGCTACACCTTC. This gives the protein CASSSFPYGYTF.

This clonotype was recorded at least ten times. One junction end disagrees with the germline gene, perhaps due to a read error. The chain couples TRBV28 to TRBJ1-1, with TRBD1 identical over 7 bases. The CDR3 is 12 amino acids. From germline, CDR1 is MDHEN and CDR2 SYDVKM. The CDR3 DNA is TGTGCTAGCATAATAGAGACAGGGCAAGCTTTCTTT. Its protein product is CASIIETGQAFF.

The count of this clonotype is one. The chain has TRBV18 and TRBJ2-7, with 9 bases that match TRBD2. Germline CDR1 KGHSH, CDR2 LQKENI. CDR3 size: 16 residues. Germline trimming cut 3 bases from V and 1 base from J; bases unmatched to any gene: 7. The CDR3 DNA follows: TGTGCCAGCTCACCTGGCGGGAGGGCCGTGTCCTACGAGCAGTACTTC. Its translation: CASSPGGRAVSYEQYF.

This chain links TRBV7-3 with TRBJ2-2, with TRBD2 identical over 9 bases. CDR3 length: 15 amino acids. The V segment lost 5 bases and the J segment 6 bases; nucleotides outside the gene matches: 7. Germline V gives CDR1 SGHTA, CDR2 FQGTGA. CDR3 region: CASSDSGSRAGELFF. CDR3 nucleotides: TGTGCCAGCAGCGATAGCGGGAGTCGGGCCGGGGAGCTGTTTTTT.

V usage is TRBV15 and J usage is TRBJ2-2; D is unresolved. Germline V gene sequence: CDR1 LNHNV, CDR2 YYDKDF (reference sequence). The CDR3 has 14 residues. V lost 5 bases, J lost 7 bases, and 14 bases lay in between. The CDR3 spells CATSAAGGIGELFF. Written as DNA, the CDR3 is TGTGCCACCAGCGCCGCCGGTGGGATCGGGGAGCTGTTTTTT.

In this sample, this clonotype turned up many times. The V and J genes are TRBV6-1 and TRBJ1-6; possibly TRBD1 for D (5 bases). There are 13 residues in the CDR3. CDR1 is MNHNS, CDR2 SASEGT, per germline. V gave up 6 bases and J gave up 9 bases, with 12 bases separating them. The CDR3 is CASRIATVSPLHF. The CDR3 DNA follows: TGTGCCAGCAGAATAGCGACAGTTTCACCCCTCCACTTT.

This clonotype was seen a few times. The chain recombines TRBV7-2 with TRBJ2-7; D remains unclear. The V gene lost 3 bases and the J gene lost 6 bases, with 18 bases spanning the gap. The CDR3 is 15 residues long. The germline CDR1 and CDR2 sequences are SGHTA and FQGNSA. CDR3 bases: TGTGCCAGCAGCTTGATGGAAGGGAAGGTAGGCGAGCAGTACTTC. It codes for CASSLMEGKVGEQYF.

This clonotype was counted only a few times. The chain combines TRBV4-3 with TRBJ2-1; TRBD1 might be the D (5 bases). The CDR3 covers 15 residues. V lost 0 bases and J lost 8, with 14 bases in between. Germline V gives CDR1 LGHNA, CDR2 YSLEER. The CDR3 is CASSQDWSGHHEQFF. The CDR3 DNA is TGCGCCAGCAGCCAAGATTGGTCAGGGCATCATGAGCAGTTCTTC.

This clonotype occurred many times. V gene TRBV7-2 combines with J gene TRBJ2-7; D is unresolved. This CDR3 has 13 residues. Trimming pared 2 bases from V and 1 base from J, leaving 6 bases between. Germline V lookup: CDR1 SGHTA, CDR2 FQGNSA. CDR3 protein: CASSLSLSYEQYF. DNA of the CDR3: TGTGCCAGCAGCTTAAGCTTATCCTACGAGCAGTACTTC. Filled out from reference TRBV7-2 and TRBJ2-7, the complete variable domain reads GAGVSQSPSNKVTEKGKDVELRCDPISGHTALYWYRQSLGQGLEFLIYFQGNSAPDKSGLPSDRFSAERTGGSVSTLTIQRTQQEDSAVYLCASSLSLSYEQYFGPGTRLTVT.

This clonotype was found many times. J is TRBJ2-7 and V is TRBV12-3 or TRBV12-4, with 7 bases matching TRBD2. The CDR3 contains 15 residues. V dropped 6 bases and J dropped 5; count of bases not matched to a gene: 13. The CDR3 region has the DNA TGTGCCAGCAGCCCAGGACTAGTTTCCCTCCACGAGCAGTACTTC. This codes for CASSPGLVSLHEQYF.

This chain uses TRBV30 with TRBJ2-2; possibly TRBD1 for D (6 bases). The length of the CDR3 is 13 residues. CDR1 and CDR2 (germline): GTSNPN, SVGIG (reference sequence). V lost 4 bases to trimming and J lost 4 bases, with 10 bases between them. CDR3 coding DNA: TGTGCCTGGACCACAGGGACCACCGGGGAGCTGTTTTTT. This codes for CAWTTGTTGELFF.

The V gene is TRBV19, the J gene TRBJ1-4; D might be TRBD1 (5 bases). V was clipped by 5 bases and J by 4 bases, with 11 bases between them. The CDR3 has 14 residues. Looked up from germline, CDR1 is LNHDA and CDR2 is SQIVND (reference sequence). This CDR3 is CASSPREFNEKLFF. In nucleotides, the CDR3 is TGTGCCAGTAGTCCCAGGGAATTTAATGAAAAACTGTTTTTT. Complete variable domain (other parts from reference TRBV19 and TRBJ1-4): DGGITQSPKYLFRKEGQNVTLSCEQNLNHDAMYWYRQDPGQGLRLIYYSQIVNDFQKGDIAEGYSVSREKKESFPLTVTSAQKNPTAFYLCASSPREFNEKLFFGSGTQLSVL.

The V call is TRBV5-1, the J call TRBJ2-5; D is possibly TRBD1 (6 bases). The CDR3 runs 14 residues. Germline values: CDR1 SGHRS, CDR2 YFSETQ. V was trimmed by 4 bases and J by 1 base, leaving 11 bases between them. The CDR3 sequence: CASSADSTQETQYF. For the CDR3, the DNA is TGCGCCAGCAGCGCGGACAGTACCCAAGAGACCCAGTACTTC.

The sample holds many counts of this clonotype. The CDR3 region is CASSSPTHFYEQYF. CDR3 sequence (DNA): TGTGCCAGCAGTTCGCCCACCCACTTCTACGAGCAGTACTTC. The chain has TRBV12-3 or TRBV12-4 and TRBJ2-7; D gene uncertain. Trimming took 4 bases from V and 3 from J, leaving 13 bases between them. The CDR3 contains 14 residues.

This clonotype was seen at least ten times. As DNA, the CDR3 is TGTGCCTGGAGTGTAGACAGGGATTCACCCCTCCACTTT. Amino acids: CAWSVDRDSPLHF. The V and J genes are TRBV30 and TRBJ1-6, with 7 bases that match TRBD1. The CDR3 contains 13 residues. Germline V gene sequence: CDR1 GTSNPN, CDR2 SVGIG (reference sequence). V lost 0 bases to trimming and J lost 8 bases; unmatched junction nucleotides: 1.

This clonotype was picked up many times. V is TRBV10-3 and J is TRBJ1-2; the D gene is possibly TRBD1 (6 bases). This CDR3 is 14 amino acids long. CDR1 ENHRY and CDR2 SYGVKD come from the germline V gene. V shed 8 bases and J shed 4 bases, with 17 bases lying between them. CDR3 loop: CAIPRGGRGYGYTF. CDR3 sequence (DNA): TGTGCCATCCCGAGGGGGGGCCGGGGCTATGGCTACACCTTC.

This clonotype was detected ten times or more. This chain joins TRBV7-9 and TRBJ1-2; 8 bases fit TRBD1. The V gene's germline CDR1 is SEHNR and CDR2 FQNEAQ (reference sequence). This CDR3 has 14 amino acids. The V gene end was trimmed by 1 base and the J gene end by 4 bases; junction bases not matched to a gene: 2. The CDR3 loop is CASSLGGQGYGYTF. CDR3 DNA sequence: TGTGCCAGCAGCTTAGGAGGACAGGGCTATGGCTACACCTTC. The full variable domain, in which reference TRBV7-9 and TRBJ1-2 provide the parts outside the CDR3, is DTGVSQNPRHKITKRGQNVTFRCDPISEHNRLYWYRQTLGQGPEFLTYFQNEAQLEKSRLLSDRFSAERPKGSFSTLEIQRTEQGDSAMYLCASSLGGQGYGYTFGSGTRLTVV.

The rearrangement joins TRBV9 to TRBJ2-7, with D tentatively TRBD2 (6 bases). V was shortened by 7 bases and J by 3 bases, with 14 bases between the two germline ends. This CDR3 contains 13 residues. Germline-derived CDR1 and CDR2 are SGDLS and YYNGEE. CDR3 in DNA: TGTGCCAGCGGGCGGGACTCTCACTACGAGCAGTACTTC. This codes for CASGRDSHYEQYF.

This chain uses TRBV6-9 with TRBJ2-7, with a tentative D call TRBD2 (6 bases). Germline-derived CDR1 and CDR2 are MNHGY and SVAAGI. Trimming pared 2 bases from V and 1 base from J, leaving 12 bases between. The CDR3 runs 15 residues. Here the CDR3 DNA reads TGTGCCAGCAGTTATCGGCGGGAATCATCCTACGAGCAGTACTTC. Its translation: CASSYRRESSYEQYF.

The J gene is TRBJ2-2, the V gene TRBV20-1; 8 bases align to TRBD2. V gave up 6 bases and J gave up 1 base; unmatched junction bases: 7. This CDR3 contains 15 residues. Germline CDR1 and CDR2: DFQATT and SNEGSKA (reference sequence). Here the CDR3 reads CSATRGGGNTGELFF. CDR3 DNA sequence: TGCAGTGCGACCCGGGGGGGCGGGAACACCGGGGAGCTGTTTTTT.